This T cell receptor beta chain appears in the sequencing data of a study of T cells in Graves' hyperthyroidism and ophthalmopathy. Study observations and caveats: Stable hyperthyroidism and ophthalmopathy were separated using 13 V-J signatures. Blood shared most expanded thyroid clonotypes above 0.001. Model predictions of ophthalmopathy came a median approximately 6 months before onset.

This clonotype was seen at least ten times. The antigen is not known. With a duration under 2 months, the hyperthyroidism was newly diagnosed in patients aged 18 to 65. The CDR3 covers 14 residues. Germline trimming cut 6 bases from V and 6 bases from J; bases unmatched to any gene: 6. Germline CDR1 ENHRY, CDR2 SYGVKD. RNA transcripts served as the template for amplifying TCR beta CDR3 regions. The TCR CDR3 first-round RT-PCR relied on the HTBI primer set. TCRdb called the multiplex PCR reads again in MiXCR, with one record for every CDR3 protein. The sample shows 350,000 or so distinct CDR3 sequences, about a sixth of them seen only once.

The sequence came from a woman under 40 with Graves' hyperthyroidism that later progressed to Graves' ophthalmopathy. The sequenced material came from blood. This sequence joins TRBV10-3 and TRBJ2-3; 10 bases align to TRBD1. CDR3 sequence: CAIRETGGVDTQYF. The CDR3 DNA reads as TGTGCCATCAGGGAGACAGGGGGCGTCGATACGCAGTATTTT.